The T cell receptor beta chain described here comes from a study of OX40 agonist ivuxolimab in advanced cancers. Study findings and constraints: Partial responders dosed at 0.1-3.0 mg/kg displayed clonal expansion ranking among the lowest.

Sequenced by immunoSEQ multiplex PCR; TCRdb stores in-frame clones only, minus some. This sample yields about 28,000 clones, of which roughly 83% are seen a single time; 25% belongs to the top ten. In regard to this clone: Its antigen is unknown. This may come from a read error, since a much larger clone is one base off.

From germline, CDR1 is MGHRA and CDR2 YSYEKL. V shed 1 base and J 4 bases; nucleotides not matched to a gene: 3. This CDR3 region has 15 residues. This chain joins TRBV4-1 and TRBJ2-1; 8 nucleotides agree with TRBD2. Sample: CD4+ or CD8+ T cells sorted from blood, taken in a trial of the OX40 agonist ivuxolimab. This TCR was sampled from an adult with an advanced solid tumor such as melanoma, head and neck, liver or kidney cancer. The CDR3: CASSQVSGTYNEQFF. The CDR3 DNA reads as TGCGCCAGCAGCCAAGTTAGCGGGACGTACAATGAGCAGTTCTTC.